The clone carrying this TCR beta chain was recorded many times. Its target is unknown. The making of cDNA relied on 5'RACE with 10-nucleotide random UMIs. TCRdb reanalysed the 5' RACE reads using MiXCR and keeps one entry per CDR3 protein. This table holds tens of thousands of distinct CDR3 sequences, around 5% found once. This entry comes from a study of neurological immune-mediated disorders. Study-wide findings and caveats: Repertoires from 18 of 34 multiple sclerosis patients grouped phylogenetically into a related-CDR3 cluster, suggesting a possible signature. For the multiple sclerosis repertoire cluster, no association with any clinical or MRI feature was found.

The CDR3 is 13 residues long. The V and J ends lost 1 base and 5 bases, in that order; junction bases with no gene match: 2. Per germline, CDR1 SGHDN and CDR2 FVKESK. The source material was PBMCs. This receptor was obtained from a human donor with multiple sclerosis. The donor label of this sample is uncertain. The chain employs TRBV14 and TRBJ2-7; TRBD2 matches 7 bases. CDR3 amino acids: CASSQGLADEQYF. CDR3 bases: TGTGCCAGCAGCCAAGGACTAGCTGACGAGCAGTACTTC.